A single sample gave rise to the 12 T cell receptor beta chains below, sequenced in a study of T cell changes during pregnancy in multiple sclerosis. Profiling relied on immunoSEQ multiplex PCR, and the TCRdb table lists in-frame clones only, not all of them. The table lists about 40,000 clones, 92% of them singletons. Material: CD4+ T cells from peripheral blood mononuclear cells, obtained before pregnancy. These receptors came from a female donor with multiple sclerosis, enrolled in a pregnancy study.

CDR3: CASSFLAGVSNEQFF. Here the CDR3 DNA reads TGTGCCAGCAGTTTCTTGGCGGGAGTCAGCAATGAGCAGTTCTTC. The chain combines TRBV28 with TRBJ2-1; 7 nucleotides line up with TRBD2. This CDR3 has 15 residues. V shed 3 bases, J shed 6 bases, and the junction held 8 bases outside the gene matches. CDR1 is MDHEN, CDR2 SYDVKM, per germline.

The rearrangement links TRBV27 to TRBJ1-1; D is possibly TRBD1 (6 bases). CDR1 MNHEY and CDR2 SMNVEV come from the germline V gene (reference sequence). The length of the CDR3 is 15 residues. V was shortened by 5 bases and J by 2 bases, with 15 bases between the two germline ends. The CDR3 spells CASSRGASRNTEAFF. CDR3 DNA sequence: TGTGCCAGCAGTCGGGGGGCAAGCCGTAACACTGAAGCTTTCTTT.

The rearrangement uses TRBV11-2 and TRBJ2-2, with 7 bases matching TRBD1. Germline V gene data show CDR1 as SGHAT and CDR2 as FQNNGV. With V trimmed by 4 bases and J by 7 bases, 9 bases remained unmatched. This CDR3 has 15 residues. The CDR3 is CASSSRTGSSGELFF. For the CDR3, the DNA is TGTGCCAGCAGCTCCAGGACAGGCTCTAGCGGGGAGCTGTTTTTT. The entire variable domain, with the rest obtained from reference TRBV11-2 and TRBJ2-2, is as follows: EAGVAQSPRYKIIEKRQSVAFWCNPISGHATLYWYQQILGQGPKLLIQFQNNGVVDDSQLPKDRFSAERLKGVDSTLKIQPAKLEDSAVYLCASSSRTGSSGELFFGEGSRLTVL.

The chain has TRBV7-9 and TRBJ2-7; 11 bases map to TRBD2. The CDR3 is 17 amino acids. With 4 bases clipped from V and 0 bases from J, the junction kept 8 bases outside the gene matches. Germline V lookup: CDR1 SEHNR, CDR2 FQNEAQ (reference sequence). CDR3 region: CASSSGGLAVTSYEQYF. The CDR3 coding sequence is TGTGCCAGCAGCTCCGGGGGACTAGCGGTAACCTCCTACGAGCAGTACTTC. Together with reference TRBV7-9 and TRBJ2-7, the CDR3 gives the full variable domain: DTGVSQNPRHKITKRGQNVTFRCDPISEHNRLYWYRQTLGQGPEFLTYFQNEAQLEKSRLLSDRFSAERPKGSFSTLEIQRTEQGDSAMYLCASSSGGLAVTSYEQYFGPGTRLTVT.

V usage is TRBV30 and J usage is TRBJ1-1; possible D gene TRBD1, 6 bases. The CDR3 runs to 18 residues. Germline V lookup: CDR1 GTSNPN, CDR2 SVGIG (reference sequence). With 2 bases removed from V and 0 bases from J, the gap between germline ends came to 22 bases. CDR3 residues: CAWSLPSSTGRVNTEAFF. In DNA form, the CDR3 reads TGTGCCTGGAGTCTCCCCTCCTCGACAGGTAGGGTGAACACTGAAGCTTTCTTT. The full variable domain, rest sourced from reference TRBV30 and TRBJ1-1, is SQTIHQWPATLVQPVGSPLSLECTVEGTSNPNLYWYRQAAGRGLQLLFYSVGIGQISSEVPQNLSASRPQDRQFILSSKKLLLSDSGFYLCAWSLPSSTGRVNTEAFFGQGTRLTVV.

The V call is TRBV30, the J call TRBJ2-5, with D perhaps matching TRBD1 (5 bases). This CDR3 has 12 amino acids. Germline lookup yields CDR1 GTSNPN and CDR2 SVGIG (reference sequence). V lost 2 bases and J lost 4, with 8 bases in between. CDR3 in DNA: TGTGCCTGGAGTTCAGGGCGAGAGACCCAGTACTTC. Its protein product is CAWSSGRETQYF. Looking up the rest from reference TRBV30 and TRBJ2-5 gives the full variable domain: SQTIHQWPATLVQPVGSPLSLECTVEGTSNPNLYWYRQAAGRGLQLLFYSVGIGQISSEVPQNLSASRPQDRQFILSSKKLLLSDSGFYLCAWSSGRETQYFGPGTRLLVL.

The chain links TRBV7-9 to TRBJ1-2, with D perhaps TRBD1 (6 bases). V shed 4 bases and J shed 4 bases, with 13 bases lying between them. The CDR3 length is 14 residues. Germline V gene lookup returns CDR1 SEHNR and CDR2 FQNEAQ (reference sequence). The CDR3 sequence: CASSYREQIYGYTF. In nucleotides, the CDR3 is TGTGCCAGCAGCTACAGGGAACAGATCTATGGCTACACCTTC.

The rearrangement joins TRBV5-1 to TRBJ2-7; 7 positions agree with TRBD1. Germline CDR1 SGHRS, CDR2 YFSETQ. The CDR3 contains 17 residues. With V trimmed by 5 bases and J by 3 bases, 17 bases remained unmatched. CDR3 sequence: CASRAWGFGDSGYEQYF. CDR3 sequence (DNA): TGCGCCAGCAGAGCTTGGGGGTTTGGGGACAGTGGCTACGAGCAGTACTTC.

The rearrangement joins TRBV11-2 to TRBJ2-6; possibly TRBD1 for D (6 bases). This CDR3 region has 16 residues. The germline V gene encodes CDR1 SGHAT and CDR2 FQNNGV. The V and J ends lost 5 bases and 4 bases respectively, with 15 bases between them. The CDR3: CASSDRRGTGANVLTF. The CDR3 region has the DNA TGTGCCAGCAGCGATAGACGAGGGACAGGGGCCAACGTCCTGACTTTC.

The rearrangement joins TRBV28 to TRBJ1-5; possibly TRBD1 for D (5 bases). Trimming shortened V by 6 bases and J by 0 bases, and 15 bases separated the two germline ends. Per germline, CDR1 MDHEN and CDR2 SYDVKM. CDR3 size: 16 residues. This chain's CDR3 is CASRVQRGYSNQPQHF. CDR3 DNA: TGTGCCAGCAGAGTCCAAAGGGGTTATAGCAATCAGCCCCAGCATTTT.

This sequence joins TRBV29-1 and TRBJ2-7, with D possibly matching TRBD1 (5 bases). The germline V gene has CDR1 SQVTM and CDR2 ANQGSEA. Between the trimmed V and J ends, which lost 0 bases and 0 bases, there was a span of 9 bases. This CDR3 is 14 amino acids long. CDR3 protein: CSVEETAFSYEQYF. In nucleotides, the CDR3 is TGCAGCGTTGAAGAGACAGCCTTCTCCTACGAGCAGTACTTC.

DNA for the CDR3: TGCAGCGTACCGGGACAGGGGAATGAAAAACTGTTTTTT. Its translation: CSVPGQGNEKLFF. The V and J genes are TRBV29-1 and TRBJ1-4; 10 bases are shared with TRBD1. Unmatched junction bases numbered 3, after V lost 6 bases and J lost 5 bases. Germline V gene lookup returns CDR1 SQVTM and CDR2 ANQGSEA. The CDR3 extends over 13 amino acids.